The clone carrying this T cell receptor (beta chain) appeared a few times. The sample originates from a study of blood T cells in healthy people across ages. Sample-barcoded 5' priming and a J-beta primer mix drove a second PCR of about 7 to 12 cycles. MiXCR, applied by TCRdb to the 5' RACE reads, yields one record per CDR3 protein. The repertoire consists of approximately 800,000 distinct CDR3 sequences, with about 34% occurring once and the leading ten covering 10% to 15%. The V and J ends lost 5 bases and 4 bases respectively, with 11 bases between them. Per the germline V gene, CDR1 is DFQATT and CDR2 is SNEGSKA (reference sequence). CDR3 length: 13 amino acids.

The chain carries TRBV20-1 and TRBJ2-2, with D possibly being TRBD1 (5 bases). The source material was blood. The TCR originated in a man aged 18 to 30 in good health. The CDR3: CSAYSRATGELFF. DNA for the CDR3: TGCAGTGCTTATAGCAGGGCCACCGGGGAGCTGTTTTTT.